This T cell receptor beta chain appears in the sequencing data of a study of cytomegalovirus exposure and HLA in healthy donors. Study outcomes and limitations: Three chains tied to CMV proved CMV antigen-specific in vitro. The authors reported that TCR beta sequences could predict HLA-A and HLA-B alleles. These predictions were accurate for most subjects in the first cohort. The study carried out a later analysis of TCR beta sequences. It associated 15,000 to 20,000 of them with specific HLA alleles at a false discovery rate of 0.05.

The PCR was carried out with 60 Vbeta primers and 13 Jbeta primers. Sequencing used immunoSEQ multiplex PCR; TCRdb keeps in-frame clones, though not all of them. This sample has 110,000 to 150,000 clones; roughly four fifths occur once, and the top ten carry 9% to 10%. About this clone itself: The antigen remains unidentified.

The CDR3 loop spans 17 amino acids. From germline, CDR1 is LGHNA and CDR2 YSLEER. Sequenced: PBMCs. The rearrangement joins TRBV4-3 to TRBJ2-5; 7 bases line up with TRBD2. The DNA end is more similar to TRBJ2-7, so the J call may be wrong. The TCR was taken from a woman aged 60 to 75 in good health and CMV-seropositive. The CDR3 protein is CASSQGRVSGIFYEQYF. The CDR3 DNA reads TGCGCCAGCAGCCAAGGAAGGGTGAGCGGGATTTTCTACGAGCAGTACTTC.